This T cell receptor beta chain was observed in a study of blood T cell repertoires in COVID-19. Study-level information: Some COVID-19 samples were acute and others convalescent; all came from the United States, Italy and Spain. Sources were T cells, B-cell-depleted T cells, or PBMCs; the material itself was cDNA or gDNA.

Authors' analysis steps: It was from reference gene primer amplification that nucleated cell counts were estimated. This table comes from immunoSEQ multiplex PCR, and its TCRdb copy is limited to in-frame clones, with some not included. The D gene and trimming were derived from the DNA, and the V and J assignments and clone size from that table. The sample shows fewer than 80,000 clones, 74% of them seen only once. The clonotype comes from an elderly woman with acute or convalescent COVID-19. Material: peripheral blood.

The CDR3 DNA is TGTGCCAGCAGTGAATATAGTTCGAACACCGGGGAGCTGTTTTTT. Encoded protein: CASSEYSSNTGELFF. This sequence joins TRBV6-1 and TRBJ2-2; D is unclear. Germline assignment: CDR1 MNHNS and CDR2 SASEGT. The CDR3 contains 15 residues. Trimming removed 2 bases at V and 0 bases at J, with 7 bases between.